The 22 T cell receptor beta chains listed next were all sequenced from one sample in a study of blood T cell repertoires in COVID-19. Assay: immunoSEQ multiplex PCR; the TCRdb copy retains only in-frame clones and omits some. The sample yields roughly 300,000 clones, about 84% seen once. The sequenced sample consisted of peripheral blood. Receptor source: a woman between 45 and 65 years old with acute or convalescent COVID-19.

This chain uses TRBV6-5 with TRBJ2-5; 10 bases align to TRBD2. Germline-derived CDR1 and CDR2 are MNHEY and SVGAGI. After removal of 7 bases from V and 5 bases from J, the junction contained 7 bases not matched to a gene. The CDR3 extends over 14 amino acids. DNA for the CDR3: TGTGCCAGCAATAGCGGGAGGCTTCGGGAGACCCAGTACTTC. Its protein product is CASNSGRLRETQYF.

About this clone itself: The junction departs from the called germline gene at one end, perhaps through a read error. This chain connects TRBV14 to TRBJ1-6, with D perhaps matching TRBD1 (5 bases). CDR1 is SGHDN and CDR2 is FVKESK in the germline V gene. The CDR3 is 13 amino acids. The CDR3 bases are TGTGCCAGCAGCCAGCAAGACAGCACCCTTCCCTACTTT. Its protein is CASSQQDSTLPYF. The whole variable domain, remainder taken from reference TRBV14 and TRBJ1-6, is EAGVTQFPSHSVIEKGQTVTLRCDPISGHDNLYWYRRVMGKEIKFLLHFVKESKQDESGMPNNRFLAERTGGTYSTLKVQPAELEDSGVYFCASSQQDSTLPYFGNGTRLTVT.

The rearrangement links TRBV7-2 to TRBJ2-7; D might be TRBD2 (5 bases). The ends were cut back, 4 bases at V and 4 bases at J, with 20 bases in the middle. The germline V gene encodes CDR1 SGHTA and CDR2 FQGNSA. This CDR3 has 16 residues. CDR3: CASSSADLARGYEQYF. The DNA of the CDR3 is TGTGCCAGCAGCTCAGCGGACCTGGCTCGGGGTTACGAGCAGTACTTC.

The chain couples TRBV12-3 or TRBV12-4 to TRBJ1-2; 7 positions agree with TRBD1. The CDR3 consists of 13 residues. V shed 11 bases, J shed 3 bases, and the junction held 9 bases outside the gene matches. DNA for the CDR3: TGTGCCTGCCACTTCACAGGGGACTATGGCTACACCTTC. This encodes CACHFTGDYGYTF.

V usage is TRBV27 and J usage is TRBJ2-6; D possibly corresponds to TRBD1 (5 bases). The germline V gene encodes CDR1 MNHEY and CDR2 SMNVEV (reference sequence). The CDR3 sequence is 15 residues long. With 4 bases removed from V and 4 bases from J, the gap between germline ends came to 11 bases. In DNA, the CDR3 is TGTGCCAGCAGTTGGCGCAGGGCCGGGGCCAACGTCCTGACTTTC. Its translation is CASSWRRAGANVLTF.

This chain's CDR3 is CASSNRQGADYGYTF. DNA for the CDR3: TGTGCCAGCTCAAACCGACAGGGGGCTGACTATGGCTACACCTTC. The rearrangement uses TRBV18 and TRBJ1-2, with TRBD1 matching over 10 bases. Trimming cost V 5 bases and J 3 bases; bases outside gene matches: 6. Per germline, CDR1 KGHSH and CDR2 LQKENI. The CDR3 contains 15 residues.

J is TRBJ2-7 and V is TRBV7-9; TRBD1 might be the D (6 bases). Trimming took off 5 bases at V and 2 bases at J, with 13 bases between the two ends. Per germline, CDR1 SEHNR and CDR2 FQNEAQ (reference sequence). This CDR3 is built from 14 residues. CDR3 in amino acids: CASSVRAGAYEQYF. CDR3 sequence (DNA): TGTGCCAGCAGCGTTAGAGCAGGGGCCTACGAGCAGTACTTC. Complete variable domain (other parts from reference TRBV7-9 and TRBJ2-7): DTGVSQNPRHKITKRGQNVTFRCDPISEHNRLYWYRQTLGQGPEFLTYFQNEAQLEKSRLLSDRFSAERPKGSFSTLEIQRTEQGDSAMYLCASSVRAGAYEQYFGPGTRLTVT.

The chain joins TRBV10-3 to TRBJ1-6; 7 bases line up with TRBD1. Germline-derived CDR1 and CDR2 are ENHRY and SYGVKD. The CDR3 is made up of 16 amino acids. V shed 6 bases, J shed 7 bases, and the junction held 12 bases outside the gene matches. Here the CDR3 DNA reads TGTGCCATCAGCGATTTCCGGGACAGACTAAATTCACCCCTCCACTTT. This encodes CAISDFRDRLNSPLHF.

The J gene is TRBJ2-1, the V gene TRBV29-1; the D is unclear. V lost 2 bases to trimming and J lost 7 bases, with 9 bases between them. The CDR3 has 12 residues. Germline V gene data show CDR1 as SQVTM and CDR2 as ANQGSEA. Here the CDR3 DNA reads TGCAGCGTTGAACTCCAGTTGAATGAGCAGTTCTTC. This translates into CSVELQLNEQFF.

The chain uses TRBV5-1 and TRBJ2-5; TRBD1 is a possible D gene (5 bases). CDR3 length: 16 residues. Per the germline V gene, CDR1 is SGHRS and CDR2 is YFSETQ. Trimming shortened V by 0 bases and J by 3 bases, and 15 bases separated the two germline ends. The CDR3 DNA reads TGCGCCAGCAGCTTGGTGGGGCAGACGAAAAAAGAGACCCAGTACTTC. It codes for CASSLVGQTKKETQYF.

This chain uses TRBV21-1 with TRBJ1-5; the D call TRBD1 from the table was never checked on the DNA. TRBV21-1 is reported as a pseudogene. The length of the CDR3 is 16 residues. As DNA, the CDR3 is TGTGCCAGCAGCAAAGTTGGCAGGGTAGTAAATCAGCCCCAGCATTTT. Amino acids: CASSKVGRVVNQPQHF.

This clone was counted a single time. V is TRBV29-1 and J is TRBJ1-1; D is perhaps TRBD1 (6 bases). Germline V CDR1 and CDR2: SQVTM, ANQGSEA. The V end was cut by 7 bases, the J end by 7 bases, with 16 bases between. The CDR3 runs 12 residues. CDR3 bases: TGCAGCGCACGCCTAGGACAGTTTGAAGCTTTCTTT. Its translation: CSARLGQFEAFF. Based on the CDR3 plus reference TRBV29-1 and TRBJ1-1, the full variable domain is SAVISQKPSRDICQRGTSLTIQCQVDSQVTMMFWYRQQPGQSLTLIATANQGSEATYESGFVIDKFPISRPNLTFSTLTVSNMSPEDSSIYLCSARLGQFEAFFGQGTRLTVV.

V gene TRBV9 combines with J gene TRBJ1-2, with 10 bases aligning to TRBD1. Germline CDR1 and CDR2: SGDLS and YYNGEE. V was clipped by 3 bases and J by 2 bases; unmatched bases: 1. The CDR3 has 14 amino acids. CDR3 sequence: CASSETGGNYGYTF. The CDR3 bases are TGTGCCAGCAGCGAGACAGGGGGCAACTATGGCTACACCTTC.

The chain has TRBV7-9 and TRBJ1-5, with 8 bases identical to TRBD1. From germline, CDR1 is SEHNR and CDR2 FQNEAQ (reference sequence). Unmatched junction bases numbered 7, after V lost 5 bases and J lost 7 bases. The length of the CDR3 is 14 residues. The CDR3 DNA sequence: TGTGCCAGCAGCCCTGGACAGGGAGGGCAGCCCCAGCATTTT. Translating it yields CASSPGQGGQPQHF. Together with reference TRBV7-9 and TRBJ1-5, the CDR3 gives the full variable domain: DTGVSQNPRHKITKRGQNVTFRCDPISEHNRLYWYRQTLGQGPEFLTYFQNEAQLEKSRLLSDRFSAERPKGSFSTLEIQRTEQGDSAMYLCASSPGQGGQPQHFGDGTRLSIL.

J is TRBJ2-2 and V is TRBV2, with 7 bases that match TRBD2. Germline V gives CDR1 SNHLY, CDR2 FYNNEI. With V trimmed by 5 bases and J by 0 bases, 6 bases remained unmatched. The CDR3 has 16 amino acids. CDR3 bases: TGTGCCAGCAGTTATTCTAGCGGATCGAACACCGGGGAGCTGTTTTTT. Translation gives CASSYSSGSNTGELFF.

The rearrangement links TRBV7-8 to TRBJ2-7, with 9 positions matching TRBD2. The J segment lost 7 bases and the V segment lost 5 bases, leaving 18 bases of the junction unmatched. In germline, CDR1 is SGHVS, CDR2 FQNEAQ. The CDR3 length is 17 residues. In DNA, the CDR3 is TGTGCCAGCAGCCCCAGGGGGGGACTAGCATCCGTGCGAGAGCAGTACTTC. The encoded protein is CASSPRGGLASVREQYF.

The CDR3 DNA reads as TGTGCCAGCAGCCCGGTGACAGGGTTTTCCTATAGCTATGGCTACACCTTC. It codes for CASSPVTGFSYSYGYTF. The V call is TRBV11-2, the J call TRBJ1-2, with 7 bases aligning to TRBD1. The CDR3 is 17 residues long. Germline loops: CDR1 SGHAT, CDR2 FQNNGV. V lost 5 bases, J lost 4 bases, and 16 bases stayed unmatched.

The chain is built from TRBV5-1 and TRBJ1-2; 7 nucleotides align to TRBD1. The CDR3 totals 14 residues. The trim removed 0 bases at V and 7 bases at J, leaving 6 bases unmatched. Germline V lookup: CDR1 SGHRS, CDR2 YFSETQ. CDR3 bases: TGCGCCAGCAGCTTGGCCCCGGGACAGCGTGGCTACACCTTC. Translating it yields CASSLAPGQRGYTF.

This chain links TRBV7-2 with TRBJ2-7, with 10 bases identical to TRBD2. Per germline, CDR1 SGHTA and CDR2 FQGNSA. CDR3 length equals 15 residues. The V segment lost 1 base and the J segment 6 bases; nucleotides outside the gene matches: 6. The DNA for the CDR3 is TGTGCCAGCAGCTTAGTCTGGCTAGCGGGAGCCGAGCAGTACTTC. As protein: CASSLVWLAGAEQYF.

The genes are TRBV7-7 and TRBJ2-7, with D tentatively TRBD1 (5 bases). Germline loops: CDR1 SSHAT, CDR2 FNYEAQ (reference sequence). The CDR3 consists of 13 residues. Trimming left V 5 bases short and J 1 base short, with 9 bases between. The CDR3 region has the DNA TGTGCCAGCAGCCTTGACAGTTCCTACGAGCAGTACTTC. Protein product: CASSLDSSYEQYF.

The chain has TRBV24-1 and TRBJ2-1, with TRBD2 matching over 10 bases. Germline CDR1 and CDR2: KGHDR and SFDVKD. Germline trimming cut 3 bases from V and 4 bases from J; bases unmatched to any gene: 5. CDR3 length: 16 residues. CDR3 coding DNA: TGTGCCACCAGTGATGATCTAGCGGGAGCGTACAATGAGCAGTTCTTC. Its protein product is CATSDDLAGAYNEQFF.

The rearrangement joins TRBV4-2 to TRBJ2-3, with TRBD2 matching over 8 bases. This CDR3 is 17 amino acids long. V lost 1 base and J lost 4; bases outside the gene matches: 10. Germline lookup yields CDR1 LGHNA and CDR2 YNFKEQ. The DNA for the CDR3 is TGTGCCAGCAGCCAAGCGGGCAGGGCGGGAGGCGCAGATACGCAGTATTTT. Protein product: CASSQAGRAGGADTQYF.